One sample yielded the 18 T cell receptor beta chains listed below, sequenced in a study of T cell repertoires in ileal Crohn's disease. The protocol was immunoSEQ multiplex PCR, while the TCRdb copy is restricted to in-frame clones and leaves out a portion. The sample lists about 5,300 clones; about 80% were seen once. The time point denotes: inflamed ileum from the surgical specimen. Source material: ileal tissue. The receptor source for this set is an adult with Crohn's disease.

J is TRBJ1-2 and V is TRBV6-1; 10 bases agree with TRBD1. The CDR3 loop spans 15 amino acids. In germline, CDR1 is MNHNS, CDR2 SASEGT. The V and J ends lost 4 bases and 2 bases, in that order; junction bases with no gene match: 4. CDR3 in DNA: TGTGCCAGCAGTGCATGGACAGGGGGGAACTATGGCTACACCTTC. Protein sequence: CASSAWTGGNYGYTF.

The chain is built from TRBV6-6 and TRBJ1-5; possible D gene TRBD1, 5 bases. Germline V CDR1 and CDR2: MNHNY, SVGAGI (reference sequence). With 8 bases removed from V and 0 bases from J, the gap between germline ends came to 8 bases. CDR3 size: 13 residues. CDR3 coding DNA: TGTGCCAGCGGTAGGGGTAGCAATCAGCCCCAGCATTTT. This gives the protein CASGRGSNQPQHF.

DNA for the CDR3: TGCGCCAGCAGCTTGGCGACAGGGGGATGGATGAACACTGAAGCTTTCTTT. Translation gives CASSLATGGWMNTEAFF. The rearrangement uses TRBV5-1 and TRBJ1-1, with TRBD1 matching over 9 bases. CDR1 is SGHRS and CDR2 is YFSETQ in the germline V gene. The CDR3 length is 17 residues. V was pared by 0 bases and J by 0 bases, with 6 bases of the junction left unmatched.

The genes are TRBV5-6 and TRBJ2-3; D gene uncertain. Germline assignment: CDR1 SGHDT and CDR2 YYEEEE. The CDR3 extends over 16 amino acids. V was trimmed by 0 bases and J by 1 base, leaving 12 bases between them. CDR3 in amino acids: CASSLAEVMGTDTQYF. CDR3 nucleotide sequence: TGTGCCAGCAGCTTGGCCGAGGTGATGGGCACAGATACGCAGTATTTT.

V gene TRBV7-3 combines with J gene TRBJ2-7; 9 bases fit TRBD2. The CDR3 totals 14 residues. The V gene's germline CDR1 is SGHTA and CDR2 FQGTGA. The V segment lost 5 bases and the J segment 5 bases; nucleotides outside the gene matches: 7. In DNA form, the CDR3 reads TGTGCCAGCAGCCTCGCGGGGGGGCTGGACGAGCAGTACTTC. It yields the protein CASSLAGGLDEQYF. Full variable domain (missing parts from reference TRBV7-3 and TRBJ2-7): GAGVSQTPSNKVTEKGKYVELRCDPISGHTALYWYRQSLGQGPEFLIYFQGTGAADDSGLPNDRFFAVRPEGSVSTLKIQRTERGDSAVYLCASSLAGGLDEQYFGPGTRLTVT.

The V and J genes are TRBV21-1 and TRBJ1-6; TRBD1 was called by the table and not checked on the DNA. TRBV21-1 corresponds to a pseudogene. The CDR3 length is 17 residues. CDR3 nucleotides: TGTGCCAGCAGCAAAGAGGGACAGATCACCTATAATTCACCCCTCCACTTT. Protein: CASSKEGQITYNSPLHF.

This clone was recorded only once. The chain joins TRBV5-1 to TRBJ2-7; D unclear. V was shortened by 0 bases and J by 0 bases, with 4 bases between the two germline ends. The CDR3 contains 13 residues. Germline CDR1 is SGHRS and CDR2 is YFSETQ. CDR3 DNA: TGCGCCAGCAGCTTGGGCAGCTCCTACGAGCAGTACTTC. Amino acids: CASSLGSSYEQYF.

The rearrangement uses TRBV5-4 and TRBJ2-2; TRBD2 is a possible D gene (6 bases). This CDR3 has 15 amino acids. Germline V gene data show CDR1 as SGHNT and CDR2 as YYREEE (reference sequence). The V gene lost 2 bases and the J gene lost 5 bases, with 13 bases spanning the gap. The CDR3 sequence is CASSFTGSGTGELFF. As DNA, the CDR3 is TGTGCCAGCAGCTTCACCGGGAGTGGTACCGGGGAGCTGTTTTTT.

The J gene is TRBJ1-2, the V gene TRBV15, with TRBD1 matching 9 bases. J gave up 4 bases and V 0 bases, and 0 bases lay outside the gene matches. The V gene's germline CDR1 is LNHNV and CDR2 YYDKDF (reference sequence). The CDR3 extends over 14 amino acids. The DNA of the CDR3 is TGTGCCACCAGCAGAGAACAGGGGGCCTATGGCTACACCTTC. This translates into CATSREQGAYGYTF.

This chain joins TRBV4-2 and TRBJ2-5, with TRBD2 identical over 10 bases. CDR1 LGHNA and CDR2 YNFKEQ come from the germline V gene. CDR3 length: 19 residues. Trimming took 2 bases from V and 5 from J; bases not matched to a gene: 17. In DNA form, the CDR3 reads TGTGCCAGCAGCCAACGCCCCGCCAGGACTAGCGGAGGGAGGGAGACCCAGTACTTC. It codes for CASSQRPARTSGGRETQYF.

The chain combines TRBV7-8 with TRBJ2-1; 11 bases line up with TRBD2. This CDR3 is 18 amino acids long. From germline, CDR1 is SGHVS and CDR2 FQNEAQ. The ends lost 5 bases at V and 5 bases at J; junction bases unmatched: 14. The CDR3 here is CASSPLISGRVYDNEQFF. DNA for the CDR3: TGTGCCAGCAGCCCCCTCATTAGCGGGAGGGTTTACGACAATGAGCAGTTCTTC.

V gene TRBV10-2 combines with J gene TRBJ1-5; D gene ambiguous. The V gene's germline CDR1 is WSHSY and CDR2 SAAADI. The V end lost 4 bases, the J end lost 4 bases, and 8 bases lay between the germline ends. The CDR3 is made up of 13 amino acids. The CDR3 sequence: CASSVKVNQPQHF. The DNA of the CDR3 is TGCGCCAGCAGTGTGAAGGTAAATCAGCCCCAGCATTTT.

V and J are TRBV6-4 and TRBJ2-5, with D unclear. Looked up from germline, CDR1 is MRHNA and CDR2 is SNTAGT. The V end lost 4 bases, the J end lost 1 base, and 7 bases lay between the germline ends. The CDR3 covers 13 residues. CDR3 amino acids: CASSATTQETQYF. The CDR3 region has the DNA TGTGCCAGCAGTGCCACTACCCAAGAGACCCAGTACTTC.

In its sample, this clone was seen once. The CDR3 here is CASSAPWGLGVEQYF. Here the CDR3 DNA reads TGTGCCAGCAGTGCTCCCTGGGGCTTGGGGGTAGAGCAGTACTTC. The rearrangement links TRBV27 to TRBJ2-7, with D perhaps matching TRBD1 or TRBD2 (5 bases each). Germline V gives CDR1 MNHEY, CDR2 SMNVEV (reference sequence). Trimming left V 5 bases short and J 7 bases short, with 21 bases between. CDR3 size: 15 residues.

V and J are TRBV6-5 and TRBJ2-7; 8 positions match TRBD2. Germline V gene sequence: CDR1 MNHEY, CDR2 SVGAGI. Trimming cost V 6 bases and J 2 bases; bases outside gene matches: 6. The length of the CDR3 is 14 residues. The CDR3 reads CASRVPGLAYEQYF. The CDR3 bases are TGTGCCAGCAGAGTTCCGGGACTAGCCTACGAGCAGTACTTC.

The chain uses TRBV5-1 and TRBJ2-1; no definite D call. Germline CDR1 is SGHRS and CDR2 is YFSETQ. CDR3 length equals 13 residues. Between the trimmed V and J ends, which lost 2 bases and 9 bases, there was a span of 12 bases. CDR3 amino acids: CASSFQSDGEQFF. DNA for the CDR3: TGCGCCAGCAGCTTCCAGTCGGACGGTGAGCAGTTCTTC.

The rearrangement uses TRBV2 and TRBJ1-2, with no clear D. V was shortened by 5 bases and J by 3 bases, with 13 bases between the two germline ends. CDR3 size: 14 residues. The germline V gene has CDR1 SNHLY and CDR2 FYNNEI. The CDR3 reads CASSREGYDYGYTF. The CDR3 region has the DNA TGTGCCAGCAGTAGGGAGGGTTACGACTATGGCTACACCTTC.

This clone appeared a single time. The rearrangement uses TRBV7-9 and TRBJ1-5; D uncertain. Trimming took 2 bases from V and 0 from J, leaving 11 bases between them. Germline CDR1 SEHNR, CDR2 FQNEAQ (reference sequence). The CDR3 runs to 16 residues. The CDR3 protein is CASSLNAVNSNQPQHF. CDR3 in DNA: TGTGCCAGCAGCTTAAACGCAGTGAATAGCAATCAGCCCCAGCATTTT.